This entry features one TCR beta chain sequence. Germline V gene lookup returns CDR1 SGHTA and CDR2 FQGNSA. Losses at the gene ends were 5 bases for V and 6 bases for J; bases not matched to a gene: 9. This CDR3 has 14 residues. This entry belongs to a study of blood T cell repertoires in COVID-19. At the level of the study: Acute and convalescent COVID-19 samples came from the United States, Italy and Spain.

Original handling: Quantification of nucleated cells was approximated via reference gene primer amplification. Here immunoSEQ multiplex PCR was the method, and the copy in TCRdb shows in-frame clones only, minus some. V and J calls and clone size are given by that table; D and trimming were obtained from the DNA. The sample gives more than 95,000 clones, approximately 85% of which show up once; 5% to 6.5% is in the top ten. The sequenced sample consisted of peripheral blood. This chain uses TRBV7-2 with TRBJ2-7; 8 nucleotides agree with TRBD1. The source is a human donor in a cohort sampled during active COVID-19. DNA of the CDR3: TGTGCCAGCAGCCACCGGGACAGGTCTCGCGAGCAGTACTTC. As protein: CASSHRDRSREQYF.